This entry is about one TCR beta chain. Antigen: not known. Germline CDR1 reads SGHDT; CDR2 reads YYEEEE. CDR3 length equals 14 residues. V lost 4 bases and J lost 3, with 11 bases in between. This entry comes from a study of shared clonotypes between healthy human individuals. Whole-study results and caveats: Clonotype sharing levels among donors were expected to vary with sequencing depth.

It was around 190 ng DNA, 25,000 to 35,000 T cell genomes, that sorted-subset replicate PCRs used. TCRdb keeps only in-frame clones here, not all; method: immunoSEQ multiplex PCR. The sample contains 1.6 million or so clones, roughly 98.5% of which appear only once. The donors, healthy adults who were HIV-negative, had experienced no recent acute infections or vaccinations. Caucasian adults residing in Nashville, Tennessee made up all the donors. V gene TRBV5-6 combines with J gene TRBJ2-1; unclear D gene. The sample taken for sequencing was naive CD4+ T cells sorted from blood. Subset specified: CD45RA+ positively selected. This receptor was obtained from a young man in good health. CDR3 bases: TGTGCCAGCAGCATTAATGACAACTACAATGAGCAGTTCTTC. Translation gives CASSINDNYNEQFF.